These 29 T cell receptor beta chains were all obtained from the same sample, sequenced in a study of CD8+ T cells in alopecia areata. RNA, once extracted, was reverse transcribed into cDNA for use as the sequencing template. Sequenced by immunoSEQ multiplex PCR; TCRdb stores in-frame clones only, minus some. This sample has hundreds of thousands of clones, with over 45% found just once. Regarding treatment: oral pan-JAK inhibitor, 5-10 mg twice daily. Sequencing was performed on CD4+ T cells sorted from blood, taken at week 52, from a patient treated with tofacitinib. These TCRs come from a human donor with alopecia areata.

V and J are TRBV7-3 and TRBJ2-1; D may be TRBD2 (7 bases). V lost 4 bases, J lost 7 bases, and 20 bases lay in between. Looked up from germline, CDR1 is SGHTA and CDR2 is FQGTGA. The CDR3 runs 16 residues. The CDR3 loop reads CASSSQGAGARNEQFF. The DNA of the CDR3 is TGTGCCAGCAGCTCTCAAGGGGCGGGGGCCAGGAATGAGCAGTTCTTC.

In its sample, this clone was seen once. The rearrangement joins TRBV7-9 to TRBJ1-2, with D maybe TRBD1 (6 bases). V gave up 5 bases and J gave up 1 base, with 14 bases separating them. CDR1 SEHNR and CDR2 FQNEAQ come from the germline V gene (reference sequence). The CDR3 is 15 residues long. In DNA, the CDR3 is TGTGCCAGCAGCCTGAAACAGGGATTTAACTATGGCTACACCTTC. It codes for CASSLKQGFNYGYTF.

This rearrangement joins TRBV30 to TRBJ1-2; D is uncertain. The CDR3 length is 14 residues. V dropped 4 bases and J dropped 2 bases, with 14 bases sitting between them. Per germline, CDR1 GTSNPN and CDR2 SVGIG (reference sequence). In nucleotides, the CDR3 is TGTGCCTGGACCCCTGTGGGCGGGAACTATGGCTACACCTTC. As protein: CAWTPVGGNYGYTF.

Only a few counts were recorded for this clone. The J gene is TRBJ1-5, the V gene TRBV18; maybe TRBD1 (6 bases). Germline V gene data show CDR1 as KGHSH and CDR2 as LQKENI. The germline V and J ends were trimmed by 5 bases and 3 bases, with 8 bases remaining between them. The CDR3 has 13 amino acids. CDR3 DNA sequence: TGTGCCAGCTCAAGGACAGACAATCAGCCCCAGCATTTT. It codes for CASSRTDNQPQHF.

The chain is built from TRBV30 and TRBJ1-5, with a weak D call TRBD1 (6 bases). V was cut by 1 base and J by 4 bases, with 11 bases left in between. The CDR3 length is 14 residues. Per germline, CDR1 GTSNPN and CDR2 SVGIG (reference sequence). CDR3 bases: TGTGCCTGGAGTGGTGGACAGTATAATCAGCCCCAGCATTTT. Its protein product is CAWSGGQYNQPQHF.

The chain links TRBV30 to TRBJ1-6; 7 nucleotides match TRBD1. CDR1 is GTSNPN and CDR2 is SVGIG in the germline V gene (reference sequence). The CDR3 consists of 13 residues. The J segment lost 6 bases and the V segment lost 4 bases, leaving 3 bases of the junction unmatched. The CDR3 DNA follows: TGTGCCTGGAATAGGGACAGTAATTCACCCCTCCACTTT. It codes for CAWNRDSNSPLHF.

This rearrangement joins TRBV10-3 to TRBJ2-3; D assignment may be TRBD1 or TRBD2 (5 bases each). Trimming cost V 9 bases and J 3 bases, with 19 bases left between them. Germline V CDR1 and CDR2: ENHRY, SYGVKD. This CDR3 region has 15 residues. The DNA of the CDR3 is TGTGCCATGTCGAAGGCAGGGACGGGGACAGATACGCAGTATTTT. As protein: CAMSKAGTGTDTQYF.

The gene calls are TRBV29-1 and TRBJ2-3; D gene unclear. The ends were cut back, 3 bases at V and 2 bases at J, with 9 bases in the middle. Germline V gives CDR1 SQVTM, CDR2 ANQGSEA. The CDR3 runs 13 residues. The CDR3 region is CSVDEWDTDTQYF. The DNA of the CDR3 is TGCAGCGTTGATGAATGGGACACAGATACGCAGTATTTT.

Only a few counts were recorded for this clone. The CDR3 spells CASSVLAEQYF. Here the CDR3 DNA reads TGTGCCAGCTCAGTCCTCGCCGAGCAGTACTTC. V gene TRBV18 combines with J gene TRBJ2-7; D unclear. The V end was cut by 5 bases, the J end by 6 bases, with 8 bases between. The germline gives CDR1 KGHSH, CDR2 LQKENI. The CDR3 totals 11 residues. Full variable domain (outside the CDR3, taken from reference TRBV18 and TRBJ2-7): NAGVMQNPRHLVRRRGQEARLRCSPMKGHSHVYWYRQLPEEGLKFMVYLQKENIIDESGMPKERFSAEFPKEGPSILRIQQVVRGDSAAYFCASSVLAEQYFGPGTRLTVT.

This clone came up a few times. The CDR3, as DNA: TGCGCCAGCAGCCAGGGATATGGCTACACCTTC. Translating it yields CASSQGYGYTF. The chain employs TRBV4-1 and TRBJ1-2; D call uncertain. Deletions cut 3 bases from V and 5 bases from J, with 4 bases between. The CDR3 is 11 amino acids. Looked up from germline, CDR1 is MGHRA and CDR2 is YSYEKL.

The chain links TRBV30 to TRBJ2-4; D remains ambiguous. The CDR3 loop spans 15 amino acids. Trimming stripped 0 bases from V and 8 bases from J, with 17 bases between. Germline V gives CDR1 GTSNPN, CDR2 SVGIG (reference sequence). This CDR3 reads CAWSVLPGNWDIQYF. DNA of the CDR3: TGTGCCTGGAGTGTACTTCCTGGGAATTGGGACATTCAGTACTTC.

V gene TRBV5-4 combines with J gene TRBJ1-2; no reliable D call. The CDR3 loop spans 15 amino acids. The V end lost 5 bases, the J end lost 1 base, and 15 bases lay between the germline ends. Germline V gene lookup returns CDR1 SGHNT and CDR2 YYREEE (reference sequence). CDR3 amino acids: CASRGGEVNNYGYTF. The CDR3 DNA sequence: TGTGCCAGCAGAGGTGGAGAGGTCAATAACTATGGCTACACCTTC. Complete variable domain (other parts from reference TRBV5-4 and TRBJ1-2): ETGVTQSPTHLIKTRGQQVTLRCSSQSGHNTVSWYQQALGQGPQFIFQYYREEENGRGNFPPRFSGLQFPNYSSELNVNALELDDSALYLCASRGGEVNNYGYTFGSGTRLTVV.

This CDR3 reads CASSTGFQAFF. DNA of the CDR3: TGTGCCAGCAGTACAGGGTTTCAGGCTTTCTTT. The rearrangement links TRBV6-5 to TRBJ1-1; a weak D match, TRBD1 (6 bases). The V gene lost 5 bases and the J gene lost 11 bases, with 12 bases spanning the gap. The CDR3 totals 11 residues. Germline CDR1 reads MNHEY; CDR2 reads SVGAGI.

Only one count was recorded for this clone. The rearrangement links TRBV25-1 to TRBJ2-6, with 11 bases matching TRBD1. Germline lookup yields CDR1 MGHDK and CDR2 SYGVNS. V was clipped by 4 bases and J by 0 bases; unmatched bases: 2. This CDR3 is 17 amino acids long. The CDR3 region is CASSGTGGNSGANVLTF. The CDR3 region has the DNA TGTGCCAGCAGTGGGACAGGGGGCAACTCTGGGGCCAACGTCCTGACTTTC.

This clone was counted a single time. V is TRBV9 and J is TRBJ2-5; the D is unclear. Trimming cost V 3 bases and J 7 bases, with 13 bases left between them. The CDR3 sequence is 13 residues long. Germline lookup yields CDR1 SGDLS and CDR2 YYNGEE. The CDR3 bases are TGTGCCAGCAGCGGAACCACCGGTGGGACCCAGTACTTC. Its translation: CASSGTTGGTQYF. The full variable domain, in which reference TRBV9 and TRBJ2-5 provide the parts outside the CDR3, is DSGVTQTPKHLITATGQRVTLRCSPRSGDLSVYWYQQSLDQGLQFLIQYYNGEERAKGNILERFSAQQFPDLHSELNLSSLELGDSALYFCASSGTTGGTQYFGPGTRLLVL.

This clone was recorded once. The chain carries TRBV29-1 and TRBJ2-5, with 7 bases fitting TRBD1. From germline, CDR1 is SQVTM and CDR2 ANQGSEA. The CDR3 consists of 13 residues. With V trimmed by 3 bases and J by 0 bases, 1 base remained unmatched. CDR3 DNA: TGCAGCGTTGAGGGGACAGACCAAGAGACCCAGTACTTC. Protein product: CSVEGTDQETQYF.

J is TRBJ1-2 and V is TRBV30, with 7 bases that match TRBD1. Germline V gives CDR1 GTSNPN, CDR2 SVGIG (reference sequence). The CDR3 runs to 15 residues. V was pared by 0 bases and J by 5 bases, with 9 bases of the junction left unmatched. CDR3 nucleotides: TGTGCCTGGAGTGTACCCGGGACAGCACATTATGGCTACACCTTC. Encoded protein: CAWSVPGTAHYGYTF.

The rearrangement joins TRBV10-1 to TRBJ2-2; 7 bases line up with TRBD2. This CDR3 has 16 amino acids. Per germline, CDR1 WNHNN and CDR2 SYGVQD (reference sequence). Losses at the gene ends were 8 bases for V and 3 bases for J; bases not matched to a gene: 12. The CDR3 region is CASSRRAGEYTGELFF. CDR3 nucleotide sequence: TGCGCCAGCTCCCGGCGGGCGGGGGAATACACCGGGGAGCTGTTTTTT.

The chain uses TRBV21-1 and TRBJ1-4. TRBV21-1 counts as a pseudogene. This CDR3 is built from 14 residues. In DNA, the CDR3 is TGTGCCAGCAGCAAAGAGAGGGAAGGCGAAAAACTGTTTTTT. Residues: CASSKEREGEKLFF.

This clone was seen more than once but under ten times. J is TRBJ1-6 and V is TRBV7-6; 7 bases map to TRBD1. Germline CDR1 is SGHVS and CDR2 is FNYEAQ. The CDR3 is 16 residues long. V dropped 6 bases and J dropped 6; count of bases not matched to a gene: 11. This CDR3 reads CASRPEEGAVNSPLHF. The CDR3 DNA reads as TGTGCCAGCAGGCCCGAGGAGGGGGCAGTTAATTCACCCCTCCACTTT.

V gene TRBV5-1 combines with J gene TRBJ1-4; D is possibly TRBD1 (6 bases). This CDR3 contains 13 residues. The germline CDR1 and CDR2 sequences are SGHRS and YFSETQ. V lost 5 bases to trimming and J lost 8 bases, with 13 bases between them. The CDR3 sequence is CASSSGQREKLFF. The CDR3 DNA follows: TGCGCCAGCAGTTCTGGACAGAGGGAAAAACTGTTTTTT.

The chain employs TRBV30 and TRBJ1-1; tentatively, D is TRBD1 (6 bases). Germline loops: CDR1 GTSNPN, CDR2 SVGIG (reference sequence). This CDR3 is built from 14 residues. With 8 bases removed from V and 5 bases from J, the gap between germline ends came to 21 bases. The DNA of the CDR3 is TGTGCCGCACCGACCCGGGGGCGGTGGACTGAAGCTTTCTTT. Its protein product is CAAPTRGRWTEAFF.

The rearrangement uses TRBV5-1 and TRBJ2-5; 7 bases match TRBD2. CDR3 length equals 15 residues. Losses at the gene ends were 3 bases for V and 5 bases for J; bases not matched to a gene: 10. The germline CDR1 and CDR2 sequences are SGHRS and YFSETQ. The CDR3 loop is CASSSNTGGAETQYF. CDR3 bases: TGCGCCAGCAGCTCAAACACGGGGGGTGCGGAGACCCAGTACTTC. The entire variable domain, with the rest obtained from reference TRBV5-1 and TRBJ2-5, is as follows: KAGVTQTPRYLIKTRGQQVTLSCSPISGHRSVSWYQQTPGQGLQFLFEYFSETQRNKGNFPGRFSGRQFSNSRSEMNVSTLELGDSALYLCASSSNTGGAETQYFGPGTRLLVL.

The V gene is TRBV2, the J gene TRBJ2-3, with 9 bases matching TRBD2. Trimming cost V 4 bases and J 1 base; bases outside gene matches: 6. Looked up from germline, CDR1 is SNHLY and CDR2 is FYNNEI. The CDR3 has 16 amino acids. In DNA form, the CDR3 reads TGTGCCAGCAGTGGTCCTAGCGGGGCTCGCACAGATACGCAGTATTTT. It specifies CASSGPSGARTDTQYF.

In its sample, this clone was seen a few times. V gene TRBV25-1 combines with J gene TRBJ2-3; D is ambiguous. The CDR3 runs 13 residues. The V end lost 8 bases, the J end lost 0 bases, and 9 bases lay between the germline ends. In germline, CDR1 is MGHDK, CDR2 SYGVNS. CDR3 coding DNA: TGTGCCAGCGTGCGGCAGAGCACAGATACGCAGTATTTT. Encoded protein: CASVRQSTDTQYF. The full variable domain, rest sourced from reference TRBV25-1 and TRBJ2-3, is EADIYQTPRYLVIGTGKKITLECSQTMGHDKMYWYQQDPGMELHLIHYSYGVNSTEKGDLSSESTVSRIRTEHFPLTLESARPSHTSQYLCASVRQSTDTQYFGPGTRLTVL.

This clone was seen a handful of times. This chain connects TRBV30 to TRBJ2-7, with D tentatively TRBD1 or TRBD2 (6 bases each). This CDR3 has 15 amino acids. Germline lookup yields CDR1 GTSNPN and CDR2 SVGIG (reference sequence). The V end was cut by 2 bases, the J end by 2 bases, with 16 bases between. The DNA of the CDR3 is TGTGCCTGGAGTCCTCCCCGGGGGCAGACCTACGAGCAGTACTTC. Amino acids: CAWSPPRGQTYEQYF.

This clone was seen more than once but under ten times. The gene calls are TRBV30 and TRBJ2-7; D is undetermined. The V gene lost 4 bases and the J gene lost 0 bases, with 4 bases spanning the gap. This CDR3 contains 11 residues. In germline, CDR1 is GTSNPN, CDR2 SVGIG (reference sequence). The CDR3 loop reads CAWIDSYEQYF. CDR3 nucleotide sequence: TGTGCCTGGATTGACTCCTACGAGCAGTACTTC.

This clone was seen more than once but under ten times. The same CDR3 can be traced to other DNA sequences in this sample. The V and J genes are TRBV9 and TRBJ2-7; D remains unclear. V was trimmed by 0 bases and J by 4 bases, leaving 8 bases between them. The CDR3 consists of 13 residues. Germline CDR1 and CDR2: SGDLS and YYNGEE. CDR3 nucleotides: TGTGCCAGCAGCGTAGGGGGATCGTACGAGCAGTACTTC. Amino acids: CASSVGGSYEQYF.

The J gene is TRBJ1-2, the V gene TRBV6-5; D is unclear. V lost 8 bases to trimming and J lost 10 bases, with 11 bases between them. Germline CDR1 and CDR2: MNHEY and SVGAGI. CDR3 length equals 10 residues. CDR3 in amino acids: CASWRTTYTF. The CDR3 nucleotides are TGTGCCAGCTGGCGGACGACCTACACCTTC.